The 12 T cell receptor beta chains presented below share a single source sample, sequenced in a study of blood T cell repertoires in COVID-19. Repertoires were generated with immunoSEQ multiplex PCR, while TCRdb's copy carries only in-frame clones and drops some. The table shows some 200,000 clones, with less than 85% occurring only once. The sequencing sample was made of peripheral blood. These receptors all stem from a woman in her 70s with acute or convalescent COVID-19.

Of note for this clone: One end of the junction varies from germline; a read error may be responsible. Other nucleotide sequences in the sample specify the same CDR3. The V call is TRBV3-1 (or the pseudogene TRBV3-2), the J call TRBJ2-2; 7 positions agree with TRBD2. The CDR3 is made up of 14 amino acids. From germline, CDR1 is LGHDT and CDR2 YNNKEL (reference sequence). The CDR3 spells CASSIGGYDGELFF. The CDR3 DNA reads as TGCGCCAGCAGTATCGGGGGGTACGACGGGGAGCTGTTTTTT.

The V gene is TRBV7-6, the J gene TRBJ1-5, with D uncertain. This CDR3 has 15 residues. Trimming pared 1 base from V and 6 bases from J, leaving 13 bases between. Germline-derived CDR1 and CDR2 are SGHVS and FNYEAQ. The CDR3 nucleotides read TGTGCCAGCAGCTTAGGAGGCGGGGAGGGTCAGCCCCAGCATTTT. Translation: CASSLGGGEGQPQHF.

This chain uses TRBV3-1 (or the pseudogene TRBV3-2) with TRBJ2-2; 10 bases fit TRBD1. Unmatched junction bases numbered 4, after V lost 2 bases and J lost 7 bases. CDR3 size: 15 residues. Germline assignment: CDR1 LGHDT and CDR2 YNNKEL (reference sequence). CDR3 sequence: CASSQTTGGGGELFF. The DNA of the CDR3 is TGTGCCAGCAGCCAAACGACAGGGGGCGGCGGGGAGCTGTTTTTT.

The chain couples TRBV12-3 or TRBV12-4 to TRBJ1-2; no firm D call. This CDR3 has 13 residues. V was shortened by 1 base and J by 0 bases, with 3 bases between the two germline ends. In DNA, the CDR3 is TGTGCCAGCAGTTTAGACTCTAACTATGGCTACACCTTC. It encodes CASSLDSNYGYTF.

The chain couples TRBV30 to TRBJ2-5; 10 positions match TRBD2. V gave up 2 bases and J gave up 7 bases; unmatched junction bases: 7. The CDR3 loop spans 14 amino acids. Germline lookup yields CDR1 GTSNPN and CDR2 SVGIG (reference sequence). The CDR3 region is CAWSLAGAPWTQYF. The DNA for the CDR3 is TGTGCCTGGAGTCTAGCGGGAGCCCCTTGGACCCAGTACTTC.

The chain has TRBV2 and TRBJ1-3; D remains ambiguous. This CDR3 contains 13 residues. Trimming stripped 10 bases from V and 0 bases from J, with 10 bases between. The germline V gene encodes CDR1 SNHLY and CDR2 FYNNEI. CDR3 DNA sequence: TGTGCCACGCTAGAAGACTCTGGAAACACCATATATTTT. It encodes CATLEDSGNTIYF.

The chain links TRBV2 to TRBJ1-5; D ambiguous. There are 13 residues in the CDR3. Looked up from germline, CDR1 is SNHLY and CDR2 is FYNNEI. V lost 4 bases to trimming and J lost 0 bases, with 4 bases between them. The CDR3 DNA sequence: TGTGCCAGCAGTGCGGGTAGCAATCAGCCCCAGCATTTT. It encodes CASSAGSNQPQHF. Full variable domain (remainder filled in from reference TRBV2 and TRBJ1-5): EPEVTQTPSHQVTQMGQEVILRCVPISNHLYFYWYRQILGQKVEFLVSFYNNEISEKSEIFDDQFSVERPDGSNFTLKIRSTKLEDSAMYFCASSAGSNQPQHFGDGTRLSIL.

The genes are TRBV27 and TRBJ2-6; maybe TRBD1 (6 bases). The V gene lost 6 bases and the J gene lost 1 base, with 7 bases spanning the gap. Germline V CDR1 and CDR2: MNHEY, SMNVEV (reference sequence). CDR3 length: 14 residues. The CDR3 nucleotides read TGTGCCAGCAGCAGGGGTTCTGGGGCCAACGTCCTGACTTTC. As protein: CASSRGSGANVLTF. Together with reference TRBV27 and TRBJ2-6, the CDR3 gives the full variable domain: EAQVTQNPRYLITVTGKKLTVTCSQNMNHEYMSWYRQDPGLGLRQIYYSMNVEVTDKGDVPEGYKVSRKEKRNFPLILESPSPNQTSLYFCASSRGSGANVLTFGAGSRLTVL.

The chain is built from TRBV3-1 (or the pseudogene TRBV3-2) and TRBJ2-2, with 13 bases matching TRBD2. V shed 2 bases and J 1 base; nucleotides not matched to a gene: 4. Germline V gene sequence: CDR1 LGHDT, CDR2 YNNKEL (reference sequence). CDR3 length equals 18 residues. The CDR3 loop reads CASSQKGLAGWNTGELFF. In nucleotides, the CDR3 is TGTGCCAGCAGCCAAAAGGGACTAGCGGGGTGGAACACCGGGGAGCTGTTTTTT.

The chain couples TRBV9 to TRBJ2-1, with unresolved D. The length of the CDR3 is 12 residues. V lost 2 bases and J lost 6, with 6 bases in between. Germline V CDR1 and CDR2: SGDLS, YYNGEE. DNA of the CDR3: TGTGCCAGCAGCGTCGCTATCAATGAGCAGTTCTTC. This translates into CASSVAINEQFF.

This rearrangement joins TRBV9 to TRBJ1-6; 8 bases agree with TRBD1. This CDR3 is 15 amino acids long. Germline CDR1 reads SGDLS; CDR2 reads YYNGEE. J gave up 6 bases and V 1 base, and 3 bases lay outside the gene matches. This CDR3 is CASSVRTGFNSPLHF. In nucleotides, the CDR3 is TGTGCCAGCAGCGTAAGGACAGGGTTTAATTCACCCCTCCACTTT.

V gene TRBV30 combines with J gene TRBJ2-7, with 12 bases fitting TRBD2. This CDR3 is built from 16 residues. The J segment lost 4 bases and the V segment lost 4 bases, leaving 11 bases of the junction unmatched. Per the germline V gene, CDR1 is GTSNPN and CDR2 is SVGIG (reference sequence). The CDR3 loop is CAWMNPRTSGNYEQYF. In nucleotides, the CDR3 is TGTGCCTGGATGAATCCTAGGACTAGCGGGAATTACGAGCAGTACTTC.